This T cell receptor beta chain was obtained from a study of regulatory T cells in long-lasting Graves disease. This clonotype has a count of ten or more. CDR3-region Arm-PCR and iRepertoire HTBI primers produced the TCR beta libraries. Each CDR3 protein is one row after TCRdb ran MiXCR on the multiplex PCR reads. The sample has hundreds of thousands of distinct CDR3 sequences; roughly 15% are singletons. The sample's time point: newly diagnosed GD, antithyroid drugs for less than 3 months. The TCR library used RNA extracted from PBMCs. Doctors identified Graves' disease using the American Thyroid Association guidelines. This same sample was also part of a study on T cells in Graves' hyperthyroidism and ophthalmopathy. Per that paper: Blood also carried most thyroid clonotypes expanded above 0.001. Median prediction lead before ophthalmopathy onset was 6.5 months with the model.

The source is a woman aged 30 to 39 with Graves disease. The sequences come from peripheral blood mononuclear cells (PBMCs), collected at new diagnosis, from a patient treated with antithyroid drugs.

The CDR3 bases are TGTGCCAGCGGGACAGGTTTAAGTTCACCCCTCCACTTT. It encodes CASGTGLSSPLHF. V and J are TRBV2 and TRBJ1-6, with 8 bases fitting TRBD1. Germline values: CDR1 SNHLY, CDR2 FYNNEI. The CDR3 covers 13 residues. With V trimmed by 8 bases and J by 9 bases, 6 bases remained unmatched.